This T cell receptor beta chain was retrieved from a study of blood T cells in healthy people across ages. Findings and limits, study-wide: Estimates drawn from one million T cells were deemed to understate diversity.

CDR1 SGHDN and CDR2 FVKESK come from the germline V gene. V trimming: 4 bases; J trimming: 10 bases; junction bases outside the gene matches: 6. The CDR3 totals 14 residues. A second PCR of 7 to 11 cycles used a sample-barcoded 5' primer and a J-beta primer mix. TCRdb redid the calling of the 5' RACE reads with MiXCR, one entry per CDR3 protein. This sample has 700,000 or so distinct CDR3 sequences, with 22% found just once. This clonotype was observed a few times. As yet, its antigen is unknown. Ranging in age from about 6 to 90, the donors were healthy Caucasian individuals from Russia. Every sample gave at least 5.5 micrograms of total RNA when it was extracted.

The chain combines TRBV14 with TRBJ1-4, with TRBD1 matching over 10 bases. Sequenced sample: blood. The source of this sequence is an older man in good health. For the CDR3, the DNA is TGTGCCAGCAGCCGAACAGGACAGGGGGGAAAACTGTTTTTT. This gives the protein CASSRTGQGGKLFF.